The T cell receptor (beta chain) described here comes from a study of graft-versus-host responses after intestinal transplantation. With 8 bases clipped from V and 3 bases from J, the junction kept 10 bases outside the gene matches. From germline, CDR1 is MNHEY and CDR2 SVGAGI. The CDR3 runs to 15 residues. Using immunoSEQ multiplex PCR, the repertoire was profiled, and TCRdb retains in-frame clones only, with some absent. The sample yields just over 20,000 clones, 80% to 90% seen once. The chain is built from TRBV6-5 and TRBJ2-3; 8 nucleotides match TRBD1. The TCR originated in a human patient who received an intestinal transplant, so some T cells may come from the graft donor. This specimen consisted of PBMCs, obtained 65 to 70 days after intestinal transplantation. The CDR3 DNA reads TGTGCCAGCGGAGAAGGACAGGGAACAACAGATACGCAGTATTTT. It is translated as CASGEGQGTTDTQYF.